This entry lists 21 T cell receptor beta chains sequenced from one sample in a study of beta chain features in type 1 diabetes. Whole-study findings and limits: Across all four CD4+ subsets, people with type 1 diabetes showed modestly shorter TCRB CDR3s.

Their antigens remain unidentified. The study reverse transcribed the entire isolated RNA, so it sequenced expressed TCRB transcripts. Using immunoSEQ multiplex PCR, the repertoire was profiled, and TCRdb retains in-frame clones only, with some absent. The top ten clones hold 0.095% to 0.15% of a sample with over 600,000 clones, about an eighth of them seen once. Material: naive CD4+ T cells from blood. The receptors were sampled from a man under 40 with type 1 diabetes.

This rearrangement joins TRBV27 to TRBJ1-6; weak D call: TRBD1 (5 bases). The germline V gene has CDR1 MNHEY and CDR2 SMNVEV (reference sequence). The V end was cut by 3 bases, the J end by 0 bases, with 9 bases between. The CDR3 loop spans 16 amino acids. CDR3 DNA: TGTGCCAGCAGTTTGCTCGGGGGCTCCTATAATTCACCCCTCCACTTT. Its protein is CASSLLGGSYNSPLHF.

The chain couples TRBV5-1 to TRBJ2-3; TRBD2 matches 12 bases. The junction had 6 bases not matched to a gene; V was cut back by 0 bases and J by 4 bases. The CDR3 length is 17 residues. Germline CDR1 reads SGHRS; CDR2 reads YFSETQ. The CDR3 region has the DNA TGCGCCAGCAGCTTGGCTCTAGCGGGGGGGCAAGCAGATACGCAGTATTTT. Amino acids: CASSLALAGGQADTQYF.

In DNA form, the CDR3 reads TGTGCCAGCAGCCGCCTTGGACAGAATACGCAGTATTTT. It yields the protein CASSRLGQNTQYF. This sequence joins TRBV6-5 and TRBJ2-3, with a weak D call TRBD1 (6 bases). Trimming pared 6 bases from V and 7 bases from J, leaving 14 bases between. The CDR3 length is 13 residues. Per the germline V gene, CDR1 is MNHEY and CDR2 is SVGAGI.

Only a few counts were recorded for this clone. This chain uses TRBV4-3 with TRBJ1-2, with 9 bases matching TRBD1. The germline V gene encodes CDR1 LGHNA and CDR2 YSLEER. After removal of 4 bases from V and 8 bases from J, the junction contained 14 bases not matched to a gene. This CDR3 comprises 16 residues. CDR3 sequence: CASSLDLGQGLGGYTF. The CDR3 bases are TGCGCCAGCAGCCTAGATCTAGGACAGGGGTTAGGCGGCTACACCTTC.

The rearrangement joins TRBV11-2 to TRBJ2-3, with 7 positions matching TRBD1. CDR1 and CDR2 from the germline V gene are SGHAT and FQNNGV. The CDR3 is 15 amino acids. Germline trimming cut 1 base from V and 5 bases from J; bases unmatched to any gene: 6. The CDR3 region is CASSLAHRGIDTQYF. The CDR3 DNA reads as TGTGCCAGCAGCTTAGCCCACAGGGGAATAGATACGCAGTATTTT.

This clone was seen only a few times. Other DNA sequences in this specimen translate into the identical CDR3. The V gene is TRBV19, the J gene TRBJ2-7, with a tentative D call TRBD1 (6 bases). Per germline, CDR1 LNHDA and CDR2 SQIVND (reference sequence). V was clipped by 3 bases and J by 2 bases, with 11 bases between them. The CDR3 totals 14 residues. The CDR3 bases are TGTGCCAGTAGTATTCGGCAGGGGACCTACGAGCAGTACTTC. Amino acids: CASSIRQGTYEQYF. Based on the CDR3 plus reference TRBV19 and TRBJ2-7, the full variable domain is DGGITQSPKYLFRKEGQNVTLSCEQNLNHDAMYWYRQDPGQGLRLIYYSQIVNDFQKGDIAEGYSVSREKKESFPLTVTSAQKNPTAFYLCASSIRQGTYEQYFGPGTRLTVT.

V and J are TRBV2 and TRBJ1-2; no definite D call. The ends were cut back, 8 bases at V and 10 bases at J, with 17 bases in the middle. This CDR3 contains 12 residues. Germline V gene data show CDR1 as SNHLY and CDR2 as FYNNEI. The DNA of the CDR3 is TGTGCCAGCGGAGAATCGTCGGTCGCCTACACCTTC. It yields the protein CASGESSVAYTF. Together with reference TRBV2 and TRBJ1-2, the CDR3 gives the full variable domain: EPEVTQTPSHQVTQMGQEVILRCVPISNHLYFYWYRQILGQKVEFLVSFYNNEISEKSEIFDDQFSVERPDGSNFTLKIRSTKLEDSAMYFCASGESSVAYTFGSGTRLTVV.

This clone was counted only a few times. The chain employs TRBV11-3 and TRBJ2-2; the match to TRBD2 covers 8 bases. V dropped 5 bases and J dropped 1; count of bases not matched to a gene: 3. The CDR3 spans 15 residues. Germline lookup yields CDR1 SGHNT and CDR2 YENEEA. For the CDR3, the DNA is TGTGCCAGCAGCCCACTAGCGGTGAACACCGGGGAGCTGTTTTTT. It yields the protein CASSPLAVNTGELFF.

The V gene is TRBV29-1, the J gene TRBJ2-7; possible D gene TRBD1, 6 bases. With 6 bases removed from V and 5 bases from J, the gap between germline ends came to 20 bases. This CDR3 is 14 amino acids long. CDR1 is SQVTM and CDR2 is ANQGSEA in the germline V gene. This chain's CDR3 is CSVQIKQGTNEQYF. CDR3 coding DNA: TGCAGCGTCCAAATAAAACAGGGTACGAACGAGCAGTACTTC.

The V gene is TRBV10-3, the J gene TRBJ2-5; maybe TRBD2 (5 bases). CDR1 is ENHRY, CDR2 SYGVKD, per germline. This CDR3 region has 13 residues. Trimming cost V 5 bases and J 4 bases, with 11 bases left between them. CDR3 amino acids: CAISSKEAETQYF. The DNA of the CDR3 is TGTGCCATCAGTTCCAAGGAGGCAGAGACCCAGTACTTC.

In the case of this clone: This same CDR3 is encoded by further DNA sequences in the sample. The V and J genes are TRBV6-6 and TRBJ2-7; D may be TRBD1 (5 bases). Germline V gene lookup returns CDR1 MNHNY and CDR2 SVGAGI (reference sequence). The CDR3 length is 14 residues. Trimming took 1 base from V and 2 from J, leaving 9 bases between them. CDR3 sequence reads: CASSYLDRAYEQYF. CDR3 DNA: TGTGCCAGCAGTTACTTAGACAGAGCCTACGAGCAGTACTTC.

This clone appeared a few times. The chain couples TRBV11-2 to TRBJ1-4; a possible D gene is TRBD1 (5 bases). The CDR3 is 13 amino acids. The germline CDR1 and CDR2 sequences are SGHAT and FQNNGV. V lost 2 bases to trimming and J lost 7 bases, with 8 bases between them. In nucleotides, the CDR3 is TGTGCCAGCAGCTTACCAGGGAGTGAAAAACTGTTTTTT. This translates into CASSLPGSEKLFF. Looking up the rest from reference TRBV11-2 and TRBJ1-4 gives the full variable domain: EAGVAQSPRYKIIEKRQSVAFWCNPISGHATLYWYQQILGQGPKLLIQFQNNGVVDDSQLPKDRFSAERLKGVDSTLKIQPAKLEDSAVYLCASSLPGSEKLFFGSGTQLSVL.

Comment on this clone: The sample contains more than one DNA sequence encoding this CDR3. This chain connects TRBV7-9 to TRBJ1-2; 9 bases match TRBD1. The germline V gene has CDR1 SEHNR and CDR2 FQNEAQ (reference sequence). V dropped 5 bases and J dropped 2; count of bases not matched to a gene: 3. CDR3 length equals 14 residues. The CDR3 region has the DNA TGTGCCAGCAGCCTCGGACAGGGGAACTATGGCTACACCTTC. Translated, it gives CASSLGQGNYGYTF.

This chain uses TRBV7-9 with TRBJ2-1, with 9 bases aligning to TRBD2. Looked up from germline, CDR1 is SEHNR and CDR2 is FQNEAQ (reference sequence). With 6 bases clipped from V and 6 bases from J, the junction kept 6 bases outside the gene matches. The CDR3 spans 14 residues. CDR3 in DNA: TGTGCCAGCAGGCTAGCGGGGCCCATCAATGAGCAGTTCTTC. Translation: CASRLAGPINEQFF.

This chain uses TRBV6-6 with TRBJ2-7; D might be TRBD1 (7 bases). V lost 5 bases, J lost 1 base, and 12 bases lay in between. This CDR3 has 14 amino acids. Per germline, CDR1 MNHNY and CDR2 SVGAGI (reference sequence). The CDR3 region is CASSAAGQSYEQYF. CDR3 sequence (DNA): TGTGCCAGCAGTGCCGCGGGACAGTCCTACGAGCAGTACTTC.

The V and J genes are TRBV5-1 and TRBJ2-1; 7 bases line up with TRBD2. Germline values: CDR1 SGHRS, CDR2 YFSETQ. The ends lost 4 bases at V and 6 bases at J; junction bases unmatched: 10. The CDR3 contains 15 residues. CDR3 nucleotide sequence: TGCGCCAGCAGCAGGACTAGTTCGCGGTCCAATGAGCAGTTCTTC. Its protein product is CASSRTSSRSNEQFF.

The chain joins TRBV9 to TRBJ1-1; D uncertain. Germline V lookup: CDR1 SGDLS, CDR2 YYNGEE. Trimming removed 0 bases from V and 2 bases from J, with 8 bases in between. CDR3 length equals 14 residues. CDR3 protein: CASSVGRLNTEAFF. CDR3 coding DNA: TGTGCCAGCAGCGTAGGGAGACTCAACACTGAAGCTTTCTTT.

The V gene is TRBV6-6, the J gene TRBJ1-2, with D perhaps matching TRBD1 (5 bases). The V and J ends lost 1 base and 5 bases respectively, with 14 bases between them. Germline CDR1 MNHNY, CDR2 SVGAGI (reference sequence). This CDR3 comprises 15 residues. Here the CDR3 DNA reads TGTGCCAGCAGTTACTGGACGGGACCCGGGTATGGCTACACCTTC. Amino acid sequence: CASSYWTGPGYGYTF.

The chain links TRBV7-2 to TRBJ2-2; D assignment may be TRBD1 or TRBD2 (5 bases each). The V gene lost 4 bases and the J gene lost 4 bases, with 10 bases spanning the gap. The CDR3 sequence is 14 residues long. Germline values: CDR1 SGHTA, CDR2 FQGNSA. CDR3 sequence (DNA): TGTGCCAGCAGCTACCGTGGGGGCACCGGGGAGCTGTTTTTT. Protein sequence: CASSYRGGTGELFF.

The CDR3: CASSQDLRMGEKLFF. The CDR3 nucleotides read TGTGCCAGCAGCCAAGATCTACGGATGGGTGAAAAACTGTTTTTT. This chain connects TRBV14 to TRBJ1-4, with unresolved D. With 0 bases removed from V and 7 bases from J, the gap between germline ends came to 12 bases. CDR3 length: 15 residues. Germline V lookup: CDR1 SGHDN, CDR2 FVKESK.

There are a few counts of this clone. The rearrangement links TRBV14 to TRBJ1-6; D unclear. The CDR3 has 12 amino acids. CDR1 and CDR2 from the germline V gene are SGHDN and FVKESK. V was trimmed by 2 bases and J by 6 bases, leaving 2 bases between them. CDR3 DNA sequence: TGTGCCAGCAGCCAAATTAATTCACCCCTCCACTTT. Encoded protein: CASSQINSPLHF.